The sequence of this T cell receptor (beta chain) was determined in a study of CD8+ T cells in alopecia areata. Concerning this clone itself: No antigen is known for it. The genes are named according to mouse. The sequence runs out 4 residues before the end of the CDR3; the remainder is reconstructed from the germline J gene.

Findings of the study overall: Across lesional scalp, and particularly alopecia totalis/universalis, clonality surpassed that of normal scalp.

The authors extracted RNA and reverse transcribed it into cDNA as the sequencing template. Measured with immunoSEQ multiplex PCR; TCRdb has only the in-frame clones, and not every one. Recorded here are about 120,000 clones, none singletons. CDR3 length equals 16 residues. The trim removed 4 bases at V and 0 bases at J, leaving 5 bases unmatched. From germline, CDR1 is NSQYPW and CDR2 LRSPGD (reference sequence). This rearrangement joins TRBV1 to TRBJ2-3, with 9 nucleotides matching TRBD2. This TCR was recovered from a C3H/HeJ mouse with alopecia areata. For the strain, the MHC haplotype given is H2-k. The sample consisted of lesional skin. CDR3 sequence: CTCSGRTGASAETLYF. Partial CDR3 DNA: TGCACCTGCAGTGGGCGGACTGGGGCTAGTGCAGAA.